This is a list of T cell receptor beta chains from one sample in a study of shared clonotypes between healthy human individuals. Only in-frame clones appear in the TCRdb table, and some are missing; sequencing was by immunoSEQ multiplex PCR. The sample lists 2 million to 3 million clones, under 95% occurring once. The material sequenced was naive CD4+ T cells from PBMCs. The receptor source for this set is a man in his late teens or twenties in good health. Some clones in this sample may be carry-over from other donors' samples. The CDR3 runs from the conserved cysteine through the conserved F or W. The D gene is left open where the match is weak. Size is stated for part of the rows, as once, few or many counts, or as a class when the clone is expanded.

V gene	clone size	J gene	D gene	CDR3 DNA	CDR3 protein
TRBV5-1	few	TRBJ1-1	-	TGCGCCAGCAGCTTGGAAGGGAACACTGAAGCTTTCTTT	CASSLEGNTEAFF
TRBV14	-	TRBJ2-7	-	TGTGCCAGCAGCCAAGAACCGGGGGTTTACGAGCAGTACTTC	CASSQEPGVYEQYF
TRBV2	-	TRBJ1-2	-	TGTGCCAGCAGTGAAGGACCAGGAGAGGGCTACACCTTC	CASSEGPGEGYTF
TRBV18	once	TRBJ2-7	TRBD2	TGTGCCAGCTCACCTCGGACGGGAGGGCCTTACGAGCAGTACTTC	CASSPRTGGPYEQYF
TRBV6-1	-	TRBJ2-7	TRBD2	TGTGCCAGCCGAACCACTAGCGGCTCCTACGAGCAGTACTTC	CASRTTSGSYEQYF
TRBV10-3	-	TRBJ2-1	TRBD2	TGTGCCATCAGCCAAACTAGCGGGAGGGCTCACGAGCAGTTCTTC	CAISQTSGRAHEQFF
TRBV18	-	TRBJ2-2	-	TGTGCCAGCTCCTCGTTAAACGCCCGCGCGAACACCGGGGAGCTGTTTTTT	CASSSLNARANTGELFF
TRBV6-4	once	TRBJ2-1	TRBD2	TGTGCCAGCAGGGGAGCGGGAACCCCCCAGTTCTTC	CASRGAGTPQFF
TRBV28	-	TRBJ2-1	TRBD2	TGTGCCAGCAGAACCGCGGGGACTAGCCCTGATGAGCAGTTCTTC	CASRTAGTSPDEQFF
TRBV27	-	TRBJ2-1	TRBD2	TGTGCCAGCAGTCCGACTAGCGGGAGGGTCCATGAGCAGTTCTTC	CASSPTSGRVHEQFF
TRBV7-2	-	TRBJ2-3	-	TGTGCCAGCAGCATACAGGGACCCCTAAGCACAGATACGCAGTATTTT	CASSIQGPLSTDTQYF
TRBV6-5	-	TRBJ2-1	TRBD1	TGTGCCAGTACCGGGACAGGGGGTGTGGGGCAGTTCTTC	CASTGTGGVGQFF